The present entry profiles one T cell receptor (beta chain) with its context. The antigen is unknown. The sample originates from a study of OX40 agonist ivuxolimab in advanced cancers. Study-wide findings and caveats: The CD4+ and CD8+ T cells in the blood had expanded clonally by week 6 at 0.1 to 3.0 mg/kg.

Germline lookup yields CDR1 SNHLY and CDR2 FYNNEI. V lost 4 bases, J lost 9 bases, and 3 bases stayed unmatched. The CDR3 has 12 residues. TCRdb's table, derived via immunoSEQ multiplex PCR, lists solely in-frame clones and lacks some. The sample has fewer than 65,000 clones, roughly 90% seen once. Source: CD4+ or CD8+ T cells sorted from blood, taken in a trial of the OX40 agonist ivuxolimab. The clonotype was recovered from an adult with an advanced solid tumor such as melanoma, head and neck, liver or kidney cancer. The chain links TRBV2 to TRBJ2-1; 7 nucleotides agree with TRBD1. CDR3 DNA: TGTGCCAGCAGTGTAGCAGGGGGTGAGCAGTTCTTC. Encoded protein: CASSVAGGEQFF.